This T cell receptor beta chain was retrieved from a study of shared clonotypes between healthy human individuals. Overall study context: CD8 memory received one plate per donor, CD8 naive two, CD4 memory three and CD4 naive three. Study-wide results and caveats: Against clonotypes common to all four donors, non-shared ones had lower generation probabilities. Clonotype sharing among donors, it was expected, would be affected by sequencing depth.

This clone occurred once. The antigen remains unidentified. With 0 bases removed from V and 2 bases from J, the gap between germline ends came to 9 bases. The V gene's germline CDR1 is LNHDA and CDR2 SQIVND (reference sequence). This CDR3 spans 15 amino acids. Profiling relied on immunoSEQ multiplex PCR, and the TCRdb table lists in-frame clones only, not all of them. The sample has about 2.2 million clones; roughly 93% are singletons. Naive CD8 cells, CD45RO-negative and positively selected for CCR7, excluded terminally differentiated effector memory CD45RA+ cells. This chain connects TRBV19 to TRBJ2-3; D gene uncertain. The sample was naive CD8+ T cells from PBMCs. This receptor was taken from a young man in good health. Some clones in this sample may be carry-over from other donors' samples. The CDR3 is CASSIDDWSTDTQYF. The CDR3 DNA sequence: TGTGCCAGTAGTATAGACGACTGGTCCACAGATACGCAGTATTTT.